The 28 T cell receptor beta chains reported below all come from one sample, sequenced in a study of blood T cell repertoires in COVID-19. Assay used: immunoSEQ multiplex PCR; TCRdb lists only in-frame clones, some missing. The sample carries about 140,000 clones, approximately 90% recorded once. Sequencing was performed on peripheral blood. Source of these receptors: a human donor with COVID-19, enrolled during active disease. The donor label of this sample is uncertain.

The V call is TRBV27, the J call TRBJ1-5; D may be TRBD1 (6 bases). Germline lookup yields CDR1 MNHEY and CDR2 SMNVEV (reference sequence). V was trimmed by 6 bases and J by 4 bases, leaving 19 bases between them. The CDR3 has 16 amino acids. The CDR3 sequence: CASRPGGGQGNQPQHF. The CDR3, as DNA: TGTGCCAGCAGGCCCGGGGGGGGGCAGGGTAATCAGCCCCAGCATTTT.

The chain is built from TRBV12-3 or TRBV12-4 and TRBJ1-5; possibly TRBD1 for D (5 bases). The CDR3 has 13 residues. V lost 8 bases to trimming and J lost 6 bases, with 14 bases between them. The CDR3 spells CASWGGLPQPQHF. The CDR3 DNA is TGTGCCAGCTGGGGGGGGTTGCCTCAGCCCCAGCATTTT.

As DNA, the CDR3 is TGTGCCAGCTCCCCGACAGGGTTAGGAGAGACCCAGTACTTC. This sequence encodes CASSPTGLGETQYF. The chain recombines TRBV18 with TRBJ2-5; 7 nucleotides align to TRBD1. CDR3 length: 14 amino acids. Unmatched junction bases numbered 8, after V lost 6 bases and J lost 4 bases. CDR1 and CDR2 (germline): KGHSH, LQKENI.

The V and J genes are TRBV6-6 and TRBJ2-7; maybe TRBD1 (5 bases). Trimming removed 0 bases at V and 7 bases at J, with 16 bases between. CDR3 size: 15 residues. Germline V CDR1 and CDR2: MNHNY, SVGAGI (reference sequence). The CDR3 protein is CASSYSGARSGEQYF. In nucleotides, the CDR3 is TGTGCCAGCAGTTACTCAGGGGCAAGATCGGGTGAGCAGTACTTC.

This clone was recorded a few times. The genes are TRBV18 and TRBJ1-1; D gene ambiguous. Per the germline V gene, CDR1 is KGHSH and CDR2 is LQKENI. The V end was cut by 3 bases, the J end by 2 bases, with 16 bases between. This CDR3 spans 16 amino acids. Here the CDR3 reads CASSPMLTEGNTEAFF. The CDR3 DNA is TGTGCCAGCTCACCCATGTTGACGGAGGGTAACACTGAAGCTTTCTTT. Using reference TRBV18 and TRBJ1-1 for the parts outside the CDR3, the full variable domain is NAGVMQNPRHLVRRRGQEARLRCSPMKGHSHVYWYRQLPEEGLKFMVYLQKENIIDESGMPKERFSAEFPKEGPSILRIQQVVRGDSAAYFCASSPMLTEGNTEAFFGQGTRLTVV.

The chain uses TRBV6-5 and TRBJ2-1, with D maybe TRBD2 (6 bases). CDR1 MNHEY and CDR2 SVGAGI come from the germline V gene. V was trimmed by 0 bases and J by 3 bases, leaving 12 bases between them. CDR3 length equals 16 residues. As DNA, the CDR3 is TGTGCCAGCAGTTACTCGAGTTCTAGCGTCTACAATGAGCAGTTCTTC. Amino acid sequence: CASSYSSSSVYNEQFF.

The chain employs TRBV12-5 and TRBJ1-5; D unresolved. CDR1 is LGHNT and CDR2 is FRNRAP in the germline V gene. This CDR3 has 14 amino acids. V dropped 0 bases and J dropped 2 bases, with 5 bases sitting between them. The CDR3 protein is CASGLVGGNQPQHF. The CDR3, as DNA: TGTGCTAGTGGTTTGGTTGGAGGCAATCAGCCCCAGCATTTT.

V usage is TRBV18 and J usage is TRBJ1-1; D may be TRBD1 (6 bases). Germline loops: CDR1 KGHSH, CDR2 LQKENI. Trimming pared 3 bases from V and 2 bases from J, leaving 10 bases between. The CDR3 extends over 14 amino acids. The CDR3 here is CASSPKDSNTEAFF. The DNA of the CDR3 is TGTGCCAGCTCACCGAAGGACAGCAACACTGAAGCTTTCTTT.

The chain has TRBV19 and TRBJ2-1, with 10 bases matching TRBD2. This CDR3 contains 20 residues. Germline CDR1 reads LNHDA; CDR2 reads SQIVND (reference sequence). After removal of 5 bases from V and 0 bases from J, the junction contained 16 bases not matched to a gene. CDR3: CASSRPRLAGLLSSYNEQFF. The DNA for the CDR3 is TGTGCCAGTAGTCGACCCCGACTAGCGGGCCTCTTAAGCTCCTACAATGAGCAGTTCTTC.

The rearrangement joins TRBV5-4 to TRBJ1-2; 8 positions agree with TRBD1. There are 15 residues in the CDR3. Trimming cost V 4 bases and J 4 bases; bases outside gene matches: 9. CDR1 is SGHNT and CDR2 is YYREEE in the germline V gene (reference sequence). The CDR3 coding sequence is TGTGCCAGCAGCGACCCGTCAGGGGGCTCCTATGGCTACACCTTC. This codes for CASSDPSGGSYGYTF.

The chain is built from TRBV2 and TRBJ1-1; perhaps TRBD1 as D (5 bases). Per germline, CDR1 SNHLY and CDR2 FYNNEI. V gave up 7 bases and J gave up 7 bases, with 10 bases separating them. The CDR3 totals 11 residues. CDR3 protein: CASKGEYEAFF. CDR3 nucleotide sequence: TGTGCCAGCAAAGGGGAATATGAAGCTTTCTTT. Drawing the rest from reference TRBV2 and TRBJ1-1, the complete variable domain is EPEVTQTPSHQVTQMGQEVILRCVPISNHLYFYWYRQILGQKVEFLVSFYNNEISEKSEIFDDQFSVERPDGSNFTLKIRSTKLEDSAMYFCASKGEYEAFFGQGTRLTVV.

This chain joins TRBV28 and TRBJ1-1; possible D gene TRBD1, 5 bases. The CDR3 extends over 13 amino acids. CDR1 is MDHEN, CDR2 SYDVKM, per germline. The V end was cut by 3 bases, the J end by 5 bases, with 10 bases between. In DNA form, the CDR3 reads TGTGCCAGCAGTTTGGCCAGGGAAACTGAAGCTTTCTTT. Its translation is CASSLARETEAFF.

The gene calls are TRBV5-1 and TRBJ2-3, with TRBD1 identical over 7 bases. The CDR3 is made up of 15 amino acids. In germline, CDR1 is SGHRS, CDR2 YFSETQ. With 4 bases clipped from V and 1 base from J, the junction kept 6 bases outside the gene matches. Written as DNA, the CDR3 is TGCGCCAGCAGCCCCCCCACAGGGGGCACAGATACGCAGTATTTT. It is translated as CASSPPTGGTDTQYF. The full variable domain, with the rest looked up from reference TRBV5-1 and TRBJ2-3, is KAGVTQTPRYLIKTRGQQVTLSCSPISGHRSVSWYQQTPGQGLQFLFEYFSETQRNKGNFPGRFSGRQFSNSRSEMNVSTLELGDSALYLCASSPPTGGTDTQYFGPGTRLTVL.

The J gene is TRBJ1-4, the V gene TRBV2; 9 positions match TRBD1. Trimming cost V 6 bases and J 8 bases; bases outside gene matches: 7. Germline V gives CDR1 SNHLY, CDR2 FYNNEI. This CDR3 comprises 14 residues. The CDR3 DNA follows: TGTGCCAGCAGGACCGGGACAGGGCCCGAAAAACTGTTTTTT. It codes for CASRTGTGPEKLFF. The complete variable domain, with remaining parts taken from reference TRBV2 and TRBJ1-4, reads EPEVTQTPSHQVTQMGQEVILRCVPISNHLYFYWYRQILGQKVEFLVSFYNNEISEKSEIFDDQFSVERPDGSNFTLKIRSTKLEDSAMYFCASRTGTGPEKLFFGSGTQLSVL.

The rearrangement joins TRBV5-1 to TRBJ2-5; 7 bases are shared with TRBD1. With 1 base clipped from V and 5 bases from J, the junction kept 11 bases outside the gene matches. From germline, CDR1 is SGHRS and CDR2 YFSETQ. The CDR3 covers 16 residues. CDR3 amino acids: CASSLLRQGRRETQYF. In nucleotides, the CDR3 is TGCGCCAGCAGCTTGTTGAGACAGGGAAGACGGGAGACCCAGTACTTC.

A single count supports this clone. The chain recombines TRBV5-1 with TRBJ1-5; D might be TRBD1 (5 bases). The CDR3 extends over 15 amino acids. The V gene lost 4 bases and the J gene lost 4 bases, with 15 bases spanning the gap. Germline assignment: CDR1 SGHRS and CDR2 YFSETQ. In DNA form, the CDR3 reads TGCGCCAGCAGCCCCGGTAGGGGCGCGAATCAGCCCCAGCATTTT. Its protein is CASSPGRGANQPQHF. Looking up the rest from reference TRBV5-1 and TRBJ1-5 gives the full variable domain: KAGVTQTPRYLIKTRGQQVTLSCSPISGHRSVSWYQQTPGQGLQFLFEYFSETQRNKGNFPGRFSGRQFSNSRSEMNVSTLELGDSALYLCASSPGRGANQPQHFGDGTRLSIL.

V usage is TRBV18 and J usage is TRBJ2-1; TRBD1 agrees at 9 bases. The CDR3 consists of 15 residues. Looked up from germline, CDR1 is KGHSH and CDR2 is LQKENI. V lost 3 bases and J lost 8; bases outside the gene matches: 8. The CDR3 loop is CASSPKGQGSDEQFF. The DNA for the CDR3 is TGTGCCAGCTCACCCAAGGGACAGGGTAGCGATGAGCAGTTCTTC.

V gene TRBV28 combines with J gene TRBJ1-5, with 9 bases that match TRBD1. The J segment lost 3 bases and the V segment lost 5 bases, leaving 5 bases of the junction unmatched. CDR3 length equals 15 residues. Germline V gene data show CDR1 as MDHEN and CDR2 as SYDVKM. CDR3 protein: CASSQGQGHNQPQHF. Here the CDR3 DNA reads TGTGCCAGCAGTCAGGGACAGGGCCACAATCAGCCCCAGCATTTT.

This clone came up once. V usage is TRBV6-5 and J usage is TRBJ1-5; D possibly corresponds to TRBD1 (6 bases). Germline assignment: CDR1 MNHEY and CDR2 SVGAGI. V was trimmed by 6 bases and J by 5 bases, leaving 17 bases between them. CDR3 length equals 15 residues. CDR3 bases: TGTGCCAGCAGAAGAACCTGGGACAATTATCAGCCCCAGCATTTT. Translation: CASRRTWDNYQPQHF.

The rearrangement joins TRBV6-2 or TRBV6-3 to TRBJ2-3; 9 bases map to TRBD2. Losses at the gene ends were 0 bases for V and 4 bases for J; bases not matched to a gene: 2. The CDR3 has 15 residues. Per the germline V gene, CDR1 is MNHEY and CDR2 is SVGEGT. The chain's CDR3 is CASSYSAGGADTQYF. CDR3 DNA sequence: TGTGCCAGCAGTTACTCGGCGGGGGGGGCAGATACGCAGTATTTT.

The genes are TRBV5-1 and TRBJ2-7; D perhaps matches TRBD1 (6 bases). CDR1 SGHRS and CDR2 YFSETQ come from the germline V gene. Between the trimmed V and J ends, which lost 0 bases and 3 bases, there was a span of 16 bases. The CDR3 has 16 amino acids. In nucleotides, the CDR3 is TGCGCCAGCAGCTTGGGAGGGGGACACTTGGACTACGAGCAGTACTTC. This encodes CASSLGGGHLDYEQYF.

This rearrangement joins TRBV25-1 to TRBJ1-4, with D perhaps TRBD1 (5 bases). Germline values: CDR1 MGHDK, CDR2 SYGVNS. V lost 3 bases and J 6 bases, leaving 14 bases between the germline ends. The CDR3 contains 15 residues. The CDR3 loop reads CASSDRRGGYEKLFF. Here the CDR3 DNA reads TGTGCCAGCAGTGATCGAAGGGGAGGTTATGAAAAACTGTTTTTT.

This clone appeared a single time. The CDR3 DNA is TGTGCCAGCAGTATTGCGGGGTTTGGAAACATTCAGTACTTC. Its translation: CASSIAGFGNIQYF. This chain connects TRBV5-6 to TRBJ2-4; tentatively, D is TRBD2 (6 bases). This CDR3 contains 14 residues. V lost 5 bases to trimming and J lost 6 bases, with 15 bases between them. In germline, CDR1 is SGHDT, CDR2 YYEEEE.

This clone has only one observation. The J gene is TRBJ2-1, the V gene TRBV14, with no clear D. CDR3 length: 13 amino acids. Per germline, CDR1 SGHDN and CDR2 FVKESK. V was clipped by 1 base and J by 6 bases, with 7 bases between them. The CDR3 bases are TGTGCCAGCAGCCAAGGAGCCGCCAATGAGCAGTTCTTC. As protein: CASSQGAANEQFF. The entire variable domain, with the rest obtained from reference TRBV14 and TRBJ2-1, is as follows: EAGVTQFPSHSVIEKGQTVTLRCDPISGHDNLYWYRRVMGKEIKFLLHFVKESKQDESGMPNNRFLAERTGGTYSTLKVQPAELEDSGVYFCASSQGAANEQFFGPGTRLTVL.

This clone has a single count. The chain couples TRBV7-9 to TRBJ1-2; TRBD1 is a possible D gene (5 bases). This CDR3 is built from 12 residues. Trimming took off 5 bases at V and 5 bases at J, with 9 bases between the two ends. CDR1 and CDR2 (germline): SEHNR, FQNEAQ (reference sequence). The CDR3 DNA sequence: TGTGCCAGCAGCCCGGGGGGGTATGGCTACACCTTC. Translating it yields CASSPGGYGYTF.

The chain has TRBV6-5 and TRBJ1-5; a possible D gene is TRBD1 (6 bases). The germline CDR1 and CDR2 sequences are MNHEY and SVGAGI. Trimming left V 5 bases short and J 7 bases short, with 15 bases between. The CDR3 loop spans 14 amino acids. CDR3 protein: CASSLQGYEQPQHF. The CDR3 bases are TGTGCCAGCAGTCTACAGGGATATGAGCAGCCCCAGCATTTT.

The gene calls are TRBV5-4 and TRBJ2-7; no firm D call. The V and J ends lost 3 bases and 1 base respectively, with 5 bases between them. The CDR3 has 12 residues. Per germline, CDR1 SGHNT and CDR2 YYREEE (reference sequence). For the CDR3, the DNA is TGTGCCAGCAGCTCCATTTCCTACGAGCAGTACTTC. This sequence encodes CASSSISYEQYF.

This chain connects TRBV11-2 to TRBJ2-1, with D possibly matching TRBD1 (5 bases). Germline V gene lookup returns CDR1 SGHAT and CDR2 FQNNGV. Trimming stripped 5 bases from V and 6 bases from J, with 8 bases between. This CDR3 spans 12 amino acids. The CDR3 DNA reads TGTGCCAGCAGCCCGGACACCAATGAGCAGTTCTTC. Translated, it gives CASSPDTNEQFF.